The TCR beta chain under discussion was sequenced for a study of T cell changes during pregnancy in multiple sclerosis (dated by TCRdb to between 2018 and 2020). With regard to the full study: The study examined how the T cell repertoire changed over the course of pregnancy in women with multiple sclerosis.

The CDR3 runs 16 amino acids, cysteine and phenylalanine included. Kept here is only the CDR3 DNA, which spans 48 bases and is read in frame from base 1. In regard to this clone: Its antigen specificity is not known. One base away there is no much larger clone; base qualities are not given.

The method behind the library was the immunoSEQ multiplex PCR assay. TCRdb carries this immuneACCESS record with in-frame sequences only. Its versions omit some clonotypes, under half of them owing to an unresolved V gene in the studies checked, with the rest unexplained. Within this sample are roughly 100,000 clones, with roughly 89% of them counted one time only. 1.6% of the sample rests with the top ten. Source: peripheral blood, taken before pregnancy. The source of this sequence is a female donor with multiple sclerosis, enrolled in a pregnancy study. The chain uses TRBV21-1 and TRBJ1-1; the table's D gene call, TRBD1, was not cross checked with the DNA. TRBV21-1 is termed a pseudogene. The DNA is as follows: TGTGCCAGCAGCACCCCGGGACAGGGGATGGACACTGAAGCTTTCTTT. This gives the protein CASSTPGQGMDTEAFF.